What follows are 32 T cell receptor beta chains derived from one specimen sequenced in a study of blood T cell repertoires in COVID-19. This table comes from immunoSEQ multiplex PCR, and its TCRdb copy is limited to in-frame clones, with some not included. The sample includes 150,000 to 200,000 clones, 85% of them seen just once. Sequencing was performed on peripheral blood. The receptors derive from a human donor with acute or convalescent COVID-19. The donor label of this sample is uncertain.

The chain recombines TRBV7-3 with TRBJ1-6; D is ambiguous. The germline V gene encodes CDR1 SGHTA and CDR2 FQGTGA. CDR3 size: 15 residues. The germline V and J ends were trimmed by 5 bases and 3 bases, with 11 bases remaining between them. CDR3 sequence reads: CASSPQGGYNSPLHF. As DNA, the CDR3 is TGTGCCAGCAGCCCGCAAGGCGGCTATAATTCACCCCTCCACTTT.

The sample holds a few counts of this clone. The rearrangement links TRBV18 to TRBJ1-6, with 9 positions matching TRBD1. Trimming at V came to 6 bases and at J to 7 bases, leaving 7 bases not matched to a gene. The CDR3 runs 15 residues. Germline lookup yields CDR1 KGHSH and CDR2 LQKENI. The CDR3 protein is CASSSKQGANSPLHF. The CDR3 coding sequence is TGTGCCAGCTCCTCGAAACAGGGGGCGAATTCACCCCTCCACTTT. The entire variable domain, with the rest obtained from reference TRBV18 and TRBJ1-6, is as follows: NAGVMQNPRHLVRRRGQEARLRCSPMKGHSHVYWYRQLPEEGLKFMVYLQKENIIDESGMPKERFSAEFPKEGPSILRIQQVVRGDSAAYFCASSSKQGANSPLHFGNGTRLTVT.

The genes are TRBV5-6 and TRBJ1-1; 9 bases align to TRBD1. After removal of 4 bases from V and 3 bases from J, the junction contained 1 base not matched to a gene. The CDR3 loop spans 13 amino acids. CDR1 SGHDT and CDR2 YYEEEE come from the germline V gene. The CDR3 region is CASSRTGDTEAFF. In DNA, the CDR3 is TGTGCCAGCAGCAGGACAGGGGACACTGAAGCTTTCTTT.

Written as DNA, the CDR3 is TGTGCCAGCAGTACCCTTACAGGGAGGGCCTACTACGAGCAGTACTTC. Protein: CASSTLTGRAYYEQYF. V usage is TRBV27 and J usage is TRBJ2-7, with D perhaps matching TRBD2 (7 bases). The CDR3 runs 16 residues. V was pared by 5 bases and J by 3 bases, with 20 bases between. Germline CDR1 reads MNHEY; CDR2 reads SMNVEV (reference sequence).

The chain couples TRBV7-2 to TRBJ1-5, with D uncertain. The germline V gene encodes CDR1 SGHTA and CDR2 FQGNSA. This CDR3 comprises 15 residues. The V end lost 3 bases, the J end lost 0 bases, and 9 bases lay between the germline ends. This CDR3 reads CASSLTPNSNQPQHF. The CDR3 bases are TGTGCCAGCAGCTTGACTCCCAATAGCAATCAGCCCCAGCATTTT.

This clone was recorded a few times. The same CDR3 can be traced to other DNA sequences in this sample. The rearrangement links TRBV29-1 to TRBJ1-2; D not resolved. Germline CDR1 and CDR2: SQVTM and ANQGSEA. V gave up 0 bases and J gave up 2 bases, with 7 bases separating them. This CDR3 has 13 amino acids. CDR3 amino acids: CSVEDRGNYGYTF. In DNA, the CDR3 is TGCAGCGTTGAAGATCGCGGAAACTATGGCTACACCTTC.

This sequence joins TRBV5-1 and TRBJ1-5; the D gene is possibly TRBD1 (6 bases). This CDR3 contains 14 residues. The V and J ends lost 0 bases and 4 bases respectively, with 8 bases between them. Germline CDR1 reads SGHRS; CDR2 reads YFSETQ. CDR3 residues: CASSLADRNQPQHF. The CDR3 DNA is TGCGCCAGCAGCTTGGCGGACAGAAATCAGCCCCAGCATTTT.

The chain has TRBV11-2 and TRBJ2-5; 9 bases fit TRBD1. The CDR3 spans 18 residues. V gave up 5 bases and J gave up 5 bases; unmatched junction bases: 18. Germline CDR1 is SGHAT and CDR2 is FQNNGV. The CDR3 spells CASSPLVSVGTGKETQYF. The DNA for the CDR3 is TGTGCCAGCAGCCCCCTGGTATCTGTAGGGACAGGGAAGGAGACCCAGTACTTC.

This rearrangement joins TRBV7-8 to TRBJ2-7; TRBD2 might be the D (5 bases). From germline, CDR1 is SGHVS and CDR2 FQNEAQ. The CDR3 has 13 residues. The CDR3 sequence: CASALVGEHEQYF. CDR3 DNA: TGTGCTTCCGCCCTCGTCGGGGAACACGAGCAGTACTTC.

The chain is built from TRBV5-1 and TRBJ2-1, with D tentatively TRBD1 (7 bases). V lost 0 bases to trimming and J lost 2 bases, with 9 bases between them. The CDR3 contains 15 residues. Germline V gives CDR1 SGHRS, CDR2 YFSETQ. The DNA for the CDR3 is TGCGCCAGCAGCTTGGCAGGGGGGACCTACAATGAGCAGTTCTTC. Protein: CASSLAGGTYNEQFF.

The V gene is TRBV15, the J gene TRBJ1-1, with 11 bases aligning to TRBD1. V lost 0 bases, J lost 4 bases, and 10 bases stayed unmatched. The V gene's germline CDR1 is LNHNV and CDR2 YYDKDF (reference sequence). This CDR3 comprises 18 residues. The CDR3 DNA is TGTGCCACCAGCAGAGATAGGTGGACAGGGGGCAAGGGCACTGAAGCTTTCTTT. As protein: CATSRDRWTGGKGTEAFF.

The rearrangement joins TRBV6-4 to TRBJ1-2; 9 positions match TRBD1. CDR3 length: 15 amino acids. V was clipped by 4 bases and J by 4 bases; unmatched bases: 7. Germline CDR1 reads MRHNA; CDR2 reads SNTAGT. The CDR3, as DNA: TGTGCCAGCAGTGTTAATTCGGGACAGGGCTATGGCTACACCTTC. Translated: CASSVNSGQGYGYTF.

The chain combines TRBV18 with TRBJ1-2, with D possibly being TRBD1 (5 bases). The CDR3 spans 15 residues. Germline values: CDR1 KGHSH, CDR2 LQKENI. With 2 bases removed from V and 4 bases from J, the gap between germline ends came to 14 bases. The CDR3 region is CASSPNQGGGYGYTF. CDR3 coding DNA: TGTGCCAGCTCACCAAACCAGGGAGGTGGCTATGGCTACACCTTC.

This chain's CDR3 is CASSLKEGNYQPQHF. The CDR3, as DNA: TGTGCCAGCAGTCTCAAAGAGGGTAATTATCAGCCCCAGCATTTT. The chain carries TRBV27 and TRBJ1-5; D remains ambiguous. CDR3 length equals 15 residues. V was pared by 5 bases and J by 5 bases, with 16 bases between. Germline lookup yields CDR1 MNHEY and CDR2 SMNVEV (reference sequence).

The chain carries TRBV6-5 and TRBJ2-7; 10 nucleotides agree with TRBD1. Germline V gives CDR1 MNHEY, CDR2 SVGAGI. This CDR3 has 14 amino acids. V lost 8 bases, J lost 3 bases, and 7 bases stayed unmatched. The CDR3, as DNA: TGTGCCAGCCACGAGGGACAGGGGCTCTACGAGCAGTACTTC. Its protein product is CASHEGQGLYEQYF.

The chain links TRBV9 to TRBJ2-3; TRBD1 is a possible D gene (7 bases). Germline V gene sequence: CDR1 SGDLS, CDR2 YYNGEE. The V and J ends lost 0 bases and 3 bases respectively, with 11 bases between them. The CDR3 runs 15 residues. The CDR3 DNA follows: TGTGCCAGCAGCGTAGATCCAGGGGGGACAGATACGCAGTATTTT. It translates to CASSVDPGGTDTQYF.

V gene TRBV4-1 combines with J gene TRBJ2-7; possibly TRBD1 for D (6 bases). Trimming left V 5 bases short and J 0 bases short, with 17 bases between. CDR1 is MGHRA, CDR2 YSYEKL, per germline. The CDR3 consists of 16 residues. Here the CDR3 reads CASSYQQGGSSYEQYF. Here the CDR3 DNA reads TGCGCCAGCAGCTACCAACAGGGTGGCAGCTCCTACGAGCAGTACTTC.

The chain carries TRBV10-3 and TRBJ2-7, with 10 bases identical to TRBD1. The CDR3 has 16 residues. V dropped 8 bases and J dropped 5; count of bases not matched to a gene: 15. From germline, CDR1 is ENHRY and CDR2 SYGVKD. CDR3 sequence reads: CAIGGKSGQGNDEQYF. The CDR3 region has the DNA TGTGCCATCGGGGGGAAGTCGGGACAGGGGAACGACGAGCAGTACTTC.

The chain has TRBV6-5 and TRBJ1-5; TRBD1 is a possible D gene (6 bases). V was clipped by 1 base and J by 5 bases, with 6 bases between them. The germline V gene has CDR1 MNHEY and CDR2 SVGAGI. This CDR3 is built from 13 residues. The CDR3, as DNA: TGTGCCAGCAGTTACTACAGGGATCAGCCCCAGCATTTT. Amino acid sequence: CASSYYRDQPQHF.

This clone was recorded a few times. This rearrangement joins TRBV9 to TRBJ2-1, with D perhaps matching TRBD2 (5 bases). The CDR3 consists of 13 residues. CDR1 is SGDLS and CDR2 is YYNGEE in the germline V gene. V lost 0 bases to trimming and J lost 8 bases, with 9 bases between them. The CDR3 sequence: CASSVATRDEQFF. For the CDR3, the DNA is TGTGCCAGCAGCGTAGCTACTAGGGATGAGCAGTTCTTC.

The gene calls are TRBV7-9 and TRBJ2-7, with TRBD1 as a possible D gene (6 bases). Looked up from germline, CDR1 is SEHNR and CDR2 is FQNEAQ (reference sequence). This CDR3 has 16 amino acids. The V end lost 2 bases, the J end lost 0 bases, and 14 bases lay between the germline ends. The CDR3 protein is CASSLSPGHSSYEQYF. DNA for the CDR3: TGTGCCAGCAGCTTATCTCCGGGACATAGCTCCTACGAGCAGTACTTC.

The rearrangement uses TRBV29-1 and TRBJ1-2; D call uncertain. Looked up from germline, CDR1 is SQVTM and CDR2 is ANQGSEA. The CDR3 is 11 residues long. Trimming shortened V by 4 bases and J by 6 bases, and 9 bases separated the two germline ends. CDR3 in DNA: TGCAGCGTTGCAAAGGGAGATGGCTACACCTTC. This encodes CSVAKGDGYTF.

V is TRBV7-2 and J is TRBJ1-2; 7 nucleotides line up with TRBD1. Trimming cost V 4 bases and J 4 bases; bases outside gene matches: 6. CDR3 length equals 14 residues. Germline V gives CDR1 SGHTA, CDR2 FQGNSA. DNA of the CDR3: TGTGCCAGCAGCTCCACCGGGACAGCCTATGGCTACACCTTC. This codes for CASSSTGTAYGYTF.

V gene TRBV9 combines with J gene TRBJ1-1; no definite D call. The CDR3 consists of 14 residues. Germline V lookup: CDR1 SGDLS, CDR2 YYNGEE. With 0 bases removed from V and 5 bases from J, the gap between germline ends came to 11 bases. The CDR3 region is CASSVGPIKTEAFF. As DNA, the CDR3 is TGTGCCAGCAGCGTAGGCCCTATTAAAACTGAAGCTTTCTTT. The full variable domain, with the rest looked up from reference TRBV9 and TRBJ1-1, is DSGVTQTPKHLITATGQRVTLRCSPRSGDLSVYWYQQSLDQGLQFLIQYYNGEERAKGNILERFSAQQFPDLHSELNLSSLELGDSALYFCASSVGPIKTEAFFGQGTRLTVV.

The chain couples TRBV6-2 or TRBV6-3 to TRBJ2-1, with D perhaps TRBD1 (6 bases). Germline-derived CDR1 and CDR2 are MNHEY and SVGEGT. The CDR3 length is 15 residues. Trimming left V 6 bases short and J 8 bases short, with 20 bases between. CDR3: CASSLRVGAGDEQFF. CDR3 nucleotides: TGTGCCAGCAGCCTGCGGGTGGGGGCGGGCGATGAGCAGTTCTTC.

The table lists this clone with a count of one. This chain connects TRBV5-4 to TRBJ2-3; no clear D. Germline V gives CDR1 SGHNT, CDR2 YYREEE (reference sequence). The CDR3 totals 19 residues. The V gene lost 2 bases and the J gene lost 1 base, with 23 bases spanning the gap. The CDR3 DNA reads TGTGCCAGCAGCTTTAGACCTCCCGCTGGGTCCCGGGGCACAGATACGCAGTATTTT. Translating gives CASSFRPPAGSRGTDTQYF.

The rearrangement links TRBV30 to TRBJ2-5; 8 bases are shared with TRBD1. Looked up from germline, CDR1 is GTSNPN and CDR2 is SVGIG (reference sequence). The CDR3 covers 16 residues. Germline trimming cut 2 bases from V and 1 base from J; bases unmatched to any gene: 9. CDR3 residues: CAWSQAAGGPQETQYF. The CDR3 coding sequence is TGTGCCTGGAGTCAGGCGGCAGGGGGCCCCCAAGAGACCCAGTACTTC.

This sequence joins TRBV2 and TRBJ1-5; TRBD1 matches at 9 bases. The CDR3 totals 16 residues. V shed 6 bases and J 6 bases; nucleotides not matched to a gene: 12. In germline, CDR1 is SNHLY, CDR2 FYNNEI. For the CDR3, the DNA is TGTGCCAGCAGAAAAATCTCCGGGACAGGGATTCAGCCCCAGCATTTT. It translates to CASRKISGTGIQPQHF.

The rearrangement uses TRBV19 and TRBJ1-2, with D perhaps TRBD1 (5 bases). Germline loops: CDR1 LNHDA, CDR2 SQIVND (reference sequence). The V gene lost 1 base and the J gene lost 5 bases, with 17 bases spanning the gap. The CDR3 has 16 amino acids. CDR3 nucleotides: TGTGCCAGTAGTATAGGGGGCACAGAGCTTCGGTATGGCTACACCTTC. Protein product: CASSIGGTELRYGYTF.

The chain links TRBV29-1 to TRBJ1-1; D gene unclear. V lost 4 bases and J lost 5, with 11 bases in between. Germline CDR1 reads SQVTM; CDR2 reads ANQGSEA. CDR3 length equals 12 residues. The CDR3, as DNA: TGCAGCGTTGTTAAACGGGTGACTGAAGCTTTCTTT. Translating it yields CSVVKRVTEAFF.

This clone was recorded only once. The J gene is TRBJ1-2, the V gene TRBV6-5; D may be TRBD1 (6 bases). CDR3 size: 12 residues. CDR1 MNHEY and CDR2 SVGAGI come from the germline V gene. V dropped 10 bases and J dropped 4 bases, with 13 bases sitting between them. CDR3 in amino acids: CATTQGSYGYTF. CDR3 nucleotide sequence: TGTGCCACTACACAGGGATCCTATGGCTACACCTTC.

The chain is built from TRBV7-9 and TRBJ1-3, with D possibly matching TRBD1 (5 bases). The V end lost 5 bases, the J end lost 0 bases, and 11 bases lay between the germline ends. In germline, CDR1 is SEHNR, CDR2 FQNEAQ (reference sequence). This CDR3 has 15 amino acids. The chain's CDR3 is CASSLQASSGNTIYF. CDR3 nucleotides: TGTGCCAGCAGCCTACAGGCTTCCTCTGGAAACACCATATATTTT.